The 22 T cell receptor beta chains listed next were all sequenced from one sample in a study of cytomegalovirus exposure and HLA in healthy donors. The method was immunoSEQ multiplex PCR; TCRdb's version includes in-frame clones alone and lacks a portion of them. The sample holds approximately 160,000 clones, less than 90% seen once. What was sequenced was PBMCs. The receptors stem from a woman in her twenties or thirties in good health and CMV-seronegative.

The CDR3 nucleotides are TGTGCCTGGACAGGGGGCTTCGGAGACACCATATATTTT. Its protein product is CAWTGGFGDTIYF. The V and J genes are TRBV30 and TRBJ1-3; the match to TRBD1 covers 8 bases. CDR1 and CDR2 from the germline V gene are GTSNPN and SVGIG (reference sequence). The CDR3 covers 13 residues. Trimming at V came to 4 bases and at J to 8 bases, leaving 7 bases not matched to a gene.

V is TRBV29-1 and J is TRBJ2-1; 8 nucleotides line up with TRBD2. There are 17 residues in the CDR3. Germline V gene data show CDR1 as SQVTM and CDR2 as ANQGSEA. V lost 4 bases, J lost 2 bases, and 13 bases stayed unmatched. The CDR3 nucleotides are TGCAGCGTTGCCTCCCTTAGCGGGACAAGTGCCTACAATGAGCAGTTCTTC. Translated: CSVASLSGTSAYNEQFF.

The chain carries TRBV5-1 and TRBJ2-1, with 10 bases matching TRBD2. The CDR3 is made up of 15 amino acids. The germline V gene has CDR1 SGHRS and CDR2 YFSETQ. Trimming removed 4 bases from V and 5 bases from J; junction bases left unmatched: 6. The CDR3 sequence is CASSRLAGDDNEQFF. The CDR3 DNA reads as TGCGCCAGCAGCCGACTAGCGGGTGATGACAATGAGCAGTTCTTC.

The chain uses TRBV9 and TRBJ2-1; D is uncertain. CDR1 is SGDLS and CDR2 is YYNGEE in the germline V gene. V lost 4 bases, J lost 0 bases, and 14 bases lay in between. CDR3 size: 16 residues. This CDR3 is CASSPRPGGSYNEQFF. Here the CDR3 DNA reads TGTGCCAGCAGCCCCCGACCTGGCGGCTCCTACAATGAGCAGTTCTTC.

The rearrangement joins TRBV4-3 to TRBJ2-7; the match to TRBD2 covers 11 bases. The J segment lost 7 bases and the V segment lost 2 bases, leaving 13 bases of the junction unmatched. This CDR3 region has 17 residues. Germline lookup yields CDR1 LGHNA and CDR2 YSLEER. DNA for the CDR3: TGCGCCAGCAGCCAACGGGGTAGCGGGGGGGAGACAGGGGAGCAGTACTTC. Its protein product is CASSQRGSGGETGEQYF.

The chain joins TRBV10-2 to TRBJ2-1, with D unclear. The V end lost 5 bases, the J end lost 6 bases, and 14 bases lay between the germline ends. The CDR3 length is 14 residues. From germline, CDR1 is WSHSY and CDR2 SAAADI. The DNA of the CDR3 is TGCGCCAGCAGTCACACACAGCTAATCAATGAGCAGTTCTTC. As protein: CASSHTQLINEQFF.

The gene calls are TRBV19 and TRBJ1-2, with D possibly being TRBD1 (5 bases). From germline, CDR1 is LNHDA and CDR2 SQIVND (reference sequence). The V gene lost 5 bases and the J gene lost 10 bases, with 11 bases spanning the gap. The CDR3 extends over 11 amino acids. The CDR3, as DNA: TGTGCCAGTAGTCTCGGGGCGCTCTACACCTTC. Translation: CASSLGALYTF.

The genes are TRBV5-5 and TRBJ1-2; a weak D match, TRBD1 (6 bases). The CDR3 is made up of 14 amino acids. Germline CDR1 and CDR2: SGHKS and YYEKEE (reference sequence). Trimming removed 4 bases from V and 8 bases from J, with 18 bases in between. In nucleotides, the CDR3 is TGTGCCAGCAGCCTAAACAGGGAAACGAGCGGCTACACCTTC. This gives the protein CASSLNRETSGYTF.

The rearrangement uses TRBV4-3 and TRBJ2-3; 7 bases match TRBD2. The V segment lost 0 bases and the J segment 0 bases; nucleotides outside the gene matches: 18. Germline lookup yields CDR1 LGHNA and CDR2 YSLEER. The CDR3 is 21 residues long. In DNA form, the CDR3 reads TGCGCCAGCAGCCAAGATGGGCGAGCGGGGAGATCCAGCGCTAGCACAGATACGCAGTATTTT. This encodes CASSQDGRAGRSSASTDTQYF.

This chain links TRBV2 with TRBJ1-5, with 7 bases aligning to TRBD1. CDR3 length: 14 amino acids. V lost 4 bases to trimming and J lost 5 bases; unmatched junction nucleotides: 5. Germline loops: CDR1 SNHLY, CDR2 FYNNEI. The CDR3 sequence is CASSGGQPYQPQHF. In DNA form, the CDR3 reads TGTGCCAGCAGTGGGGGACAGCCCTATCAGCCCCAGCATTTT.

This chain links TRBV9 with TRBJ1-5, with unresolved D. Germline lookup yields CDR1 SGDLS and CDR2 YYNGEE. V lost 1 base, J lost 3 bases, and 8 bases lay in between. The CDR3 consists of 14 residues. The CDR3 loop is CASSVWADNQPQHF. The CDR3 DNA is TGTGCCAGCAGCGTATGGGCCGACAATCAGCCCCAGCATTTT.

V is TRBV6-1 and J is TRBJ1-1; the D is unclear. Germline V gene lookup returns CDR1 MNHNS and CDR2 SASEGT. The CDR3 sequence is 15 residues long. Trimming stripped 3 bases from V and 7 bases from J, with 18 bases between. CDR3 coding DNA: TGTGCCAGCAGTGAGAATAGCTTATGGCAGCTTGAAGCTTTCTTT. Translation gives CASSENSLWQLEAFF.

The chain joins TRBV4-1 to TRBJ2-5; D uncertain. Trimming removed 4 bases at V and 5 bases at J, with 11 bases between. Germline assignment: CDR1 MGHRA and CDR2 YSYEKL. CDR3 size: 13 residues. The CDR3 nucleotides read TGCGCCAGCAGCCCTCTGACTTGGGAGACCCAGTACTTC. This encodes CASSPLTWETQYF.

This clone has only a few counts. The chain employs TRBV5-4 and TRBJ2-1; D is perhaps TRBD2 (7 bases). V was clipped by 7 bases and J by 5 bases, with 16 bases between them. Germline V lookup: CDR1 SGHNT, CDR2 YYREEE (reference sequence). This CDR3 contains 14 residues. The CDR3 DNA reads TGTGCCAGCCAGGGGCCAGCGGGAAACAATGAGCAGTTCTTC. Protein product: CASQGPAGNNEQFF.

The chain uses TRBV29-1 and TRBJ2-5; 8 bases align to TRBD2. Germline-derived CDR1 and CDR2 are SQVTM and ANQGSEA. This CDR3 comprises 13 residues. V shed 8 bases and J 1 base; nucleotides not matched to a gene: 6. This CDR3 is CSTVTSAQETQYF. CDR3 in DNA: TGCAGCACTGTGACTAGCGCCCAAGAGACCCAGTACTTC.

The V gene is TRBV7-9, the J gene TRBJ2-2; D is undetermined. Germline assignment: CDR1 SEHNR and CDR2 FQNEAQ (reference sequence). The CDR3 is 16 amino acids. V gave up 3 bases and J gave up 6 bases, with 17 bases separating them. CDR3 sequence (DNA): TGTGCCAGCAGCTTTCCCCCAGGTACCCCCGCCGGGGAGCTGTTTTTT. This translates into CASSFPPGTPAGELFF.

The chain joins TRBV6-1 to TRBJ2-7, with 8 bases identical to TRBD2. The germline V gene has CDR1 MNHNS and CDR2 SASEGT. The CDR3 sequence is 13 residues long. J was trimmed by 9 bases and V by 2 bases; bases with no gene match: 6. CDR3 nucleotide sequence: TGTGCCAGCAGTGAATCGGACAGCGGGGGGCAGTACTTC. Its protein is CASSESDSGGQYF.

This clone has a handful of counts. This chain joins TRBV7-8 and TRBJ1-2, with TRBD1 matching 8 bases. This CDR3 contains 16 residues. Germline-derived CDR1 and CDR2 are SGHVS and FQNEAQ. The ends lost 1 base at V and 1 base at J; junction bases unmatched: 5. CDR3 region: CASSLETGASNYGYTF. Here the CDR3 DNA reads TGTGCCAGCAGCTTAGAGACAGGGGCCAGTAACTATGGCTACACCTTC.

The rearrangement joins TRBV7-2 to TRBJ2-7; D is possibly TRBD2 (5 bases). V dropped 5 bases and J dropped 3 bases, with 11 bases sitting between them. The CDR3 sequence is 13 residues long. Germline V CDR1 and CDR2: SGHTA, FQGNSA. CDR3 in amino acids: CASSKDSRYEQYF. For the CDR3, the DNA is TGTGCCAGCAGCAAGGACTCCCGCTACGAGCAGTACTTC.

The rearrangement joins TRBV5-1 to TRBJ2-5; 9 bases are a match to TRBD2. Germline values: CDR1 SGHRS, CDR2 YFSETQ. The J segment lost 4 bases and the V segment lost 0 bases, leaving 4 bases of the junction unmatched. The CDR3 extends over 15 amino acids. The CDR3 nucleotides read TGCGCCAGCAGCTTGGAAGCGGGGGGAGGAGAGACCCAGTACTTC. Its protein product is CASSLEAGGGETQYF.

The gene calls are TRBV4-2 and TRBJ1-3; 7 nucleotides agree with TRBD1. Trimming took 4 bases from V and 2 from J; bases not matched to a gene: 11. CDR1 LGHNA and CDR2 YNFKEQ come from the germline V gene. CDR3 length: 17 amino acids. The DNA for the CDR3 is TGTGCCAGCAGCCGGAGAGTAGGGACAGAGCCTGGAAACACCATATATTTT. Encoded protein: CASSRRVGTEPGNTIYF.

This chain uses TRBV7-6 with TRBJ2-1; 7 nucleotides agree with TRBD2. Losses at the gene ends were 0 bases for V and 13 bases for J; bases not matched to a gene: 3. This CDR3 region has 12 residues. From germline, CDR1 is SGHVS and CDR2 FNYEAQ. The CDR3 reads CASSLAGGPQFF. CDR3 DNA sequence: TGTGCCAGCAGCTTAGCGGGAGGGCCTCAGTTCTTC.